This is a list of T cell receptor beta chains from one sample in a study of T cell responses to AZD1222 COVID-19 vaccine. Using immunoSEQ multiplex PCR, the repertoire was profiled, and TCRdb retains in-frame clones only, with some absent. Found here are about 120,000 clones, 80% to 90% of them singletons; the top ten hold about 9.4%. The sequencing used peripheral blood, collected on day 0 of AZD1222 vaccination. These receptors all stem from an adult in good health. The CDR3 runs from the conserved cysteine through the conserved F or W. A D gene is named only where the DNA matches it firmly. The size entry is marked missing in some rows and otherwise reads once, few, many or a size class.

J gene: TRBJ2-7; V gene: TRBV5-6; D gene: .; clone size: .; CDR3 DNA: TGTGCCAGCAGCCTAGACATACTCTCCTACGAGCAGTACTTC; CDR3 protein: CASSLDILSYEQYF
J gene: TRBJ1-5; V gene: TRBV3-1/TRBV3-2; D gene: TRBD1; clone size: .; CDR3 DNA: TGTGCCAGCAGCTCCGGGACAGGGAGGAGCAATCAGCCCCAGCATTTT; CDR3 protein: CASSSGTGRSNQPQHF
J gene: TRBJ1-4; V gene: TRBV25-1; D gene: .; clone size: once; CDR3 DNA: TGTGCCTCCCAGGGGACCTTAAAACTGTTTTTT; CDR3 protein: CASQGTLKLFF
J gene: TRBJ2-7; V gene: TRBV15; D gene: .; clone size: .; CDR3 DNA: TGTGCCACCAGCGAAGCAGGGGTTCTCTACGAGCAGTACTTC; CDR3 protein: CATSEAGVLYEQYF
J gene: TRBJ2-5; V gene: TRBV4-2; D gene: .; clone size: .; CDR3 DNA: TGTGCCAGCAGCCAAGATGTTAGAGGTATGAAGACCCAGTACTTC; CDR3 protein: CASSQDVRGMKTQYF
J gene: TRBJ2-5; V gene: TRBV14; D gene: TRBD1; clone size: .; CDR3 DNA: TGTGCCAGCAGCCCCCGACAGGGCCCAGGGGAGACCCAGTACTTC; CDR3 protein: CASSPRQGPGETQYF
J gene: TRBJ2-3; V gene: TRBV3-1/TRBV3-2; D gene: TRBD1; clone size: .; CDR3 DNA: TGTGCCAGCAGCCACCGGGACAGAAACACAGATACGCAGTATTTT; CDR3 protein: CASSHRDRNTDTQYF
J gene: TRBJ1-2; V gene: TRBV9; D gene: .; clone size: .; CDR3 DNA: TGTGCCAGCACCGCACCCCCCCGAAGTTCACTCACCTTC; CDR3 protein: CASTAPPRSSLTF
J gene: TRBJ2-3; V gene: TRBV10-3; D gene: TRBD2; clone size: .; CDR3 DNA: TGTGCCATCAAGCGGGGGGGCCTTCACACAGATACGCAGTATTTT; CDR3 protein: CAIKRGGLHTDTQYF
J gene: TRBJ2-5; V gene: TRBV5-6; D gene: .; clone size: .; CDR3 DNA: TGTGCCAGCAGCTTGGTTCAGGGAGAGACCCAGTACTTC; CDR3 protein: CASSLVQGETQYF
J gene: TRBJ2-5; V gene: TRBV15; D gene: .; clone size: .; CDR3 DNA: TGTGCCACCAGCCTAGGGACGGCGCAAGAGACCCAGTACTTC; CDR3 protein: CATSLGTAQETQYF
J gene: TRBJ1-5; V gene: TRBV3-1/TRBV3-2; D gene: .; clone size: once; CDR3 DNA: TGTGCACCCCGACAGGTAAGTGAGAGAGTAGTTTATTGCAATCAGCCCCAGCATTTT; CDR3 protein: CAPRQVSERVVYCNQPQHF
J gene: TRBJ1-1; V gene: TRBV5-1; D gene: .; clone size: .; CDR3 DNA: TGCGCCAGCAGCTTCGGTGGGACGGCGAACACTGAAGCTTTCTTT; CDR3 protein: CASSFGGTANTEAFF
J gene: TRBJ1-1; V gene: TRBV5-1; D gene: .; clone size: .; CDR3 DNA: TGCGCCAGCAGCTTGGGTCCGGACGCCAACACTGAAGCTTTCTTT; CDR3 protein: CASSLGPDANTEAFF
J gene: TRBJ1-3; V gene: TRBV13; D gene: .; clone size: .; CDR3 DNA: TGTGCCAGCAGCCCTAGGGGCTCTGGAAACACCATATATTTT; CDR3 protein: CASSPRGSGNTIYF